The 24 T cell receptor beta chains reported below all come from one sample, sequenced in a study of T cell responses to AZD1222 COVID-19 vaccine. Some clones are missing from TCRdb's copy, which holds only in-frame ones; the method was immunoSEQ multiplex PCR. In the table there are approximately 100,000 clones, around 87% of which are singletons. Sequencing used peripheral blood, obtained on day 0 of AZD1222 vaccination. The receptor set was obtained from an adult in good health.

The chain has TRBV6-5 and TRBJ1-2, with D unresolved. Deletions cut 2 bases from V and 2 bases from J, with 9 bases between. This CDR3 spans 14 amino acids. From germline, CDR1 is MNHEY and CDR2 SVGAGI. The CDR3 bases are TGTGCCAGCAGTTACAGTGCCAGAAACTATGGCTACACCTTC. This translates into CASSYSARNYGYTF.

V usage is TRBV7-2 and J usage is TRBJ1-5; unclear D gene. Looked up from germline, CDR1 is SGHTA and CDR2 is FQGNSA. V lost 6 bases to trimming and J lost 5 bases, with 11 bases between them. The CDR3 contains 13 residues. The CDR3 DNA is TGTGCCAGCAGTCCCCAAAGGGATCAGCCCCAGCATTTT. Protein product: CASSPQRDQPQHF.

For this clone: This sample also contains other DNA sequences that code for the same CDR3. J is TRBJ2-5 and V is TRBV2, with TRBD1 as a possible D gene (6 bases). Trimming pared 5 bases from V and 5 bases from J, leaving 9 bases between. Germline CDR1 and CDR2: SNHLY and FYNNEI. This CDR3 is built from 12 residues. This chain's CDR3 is CASSSTGETQYF. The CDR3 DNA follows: TGTGCCAGCAGTTCAACAGGGGAGACCCAGTACTTC.

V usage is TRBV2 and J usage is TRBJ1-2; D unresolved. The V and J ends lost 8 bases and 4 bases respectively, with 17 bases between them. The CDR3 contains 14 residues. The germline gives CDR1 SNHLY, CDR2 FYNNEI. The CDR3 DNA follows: TGTGCCAGCTTCACTCGGGAGGCCTCCTATGGCTACACCTTC. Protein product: CASFTREASYGYTF.

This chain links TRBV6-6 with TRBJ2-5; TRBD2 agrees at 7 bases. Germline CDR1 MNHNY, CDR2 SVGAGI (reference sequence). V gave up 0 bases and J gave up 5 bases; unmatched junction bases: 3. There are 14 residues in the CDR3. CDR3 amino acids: CASSYSGGGETQYF. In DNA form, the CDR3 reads TGTGCCAGCAGTTACTCGGGGGGAGGGGAGACCCAGTACTTC.

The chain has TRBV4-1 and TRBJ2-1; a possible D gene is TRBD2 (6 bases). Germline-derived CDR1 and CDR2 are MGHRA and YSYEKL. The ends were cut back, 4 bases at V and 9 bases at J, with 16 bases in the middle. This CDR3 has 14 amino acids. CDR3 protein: CASSLGRGFGEQFF. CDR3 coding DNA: TGCGCCAGCAGCCTGGGCCGGGGGTTCGGTGAGCAGTTCTTC.

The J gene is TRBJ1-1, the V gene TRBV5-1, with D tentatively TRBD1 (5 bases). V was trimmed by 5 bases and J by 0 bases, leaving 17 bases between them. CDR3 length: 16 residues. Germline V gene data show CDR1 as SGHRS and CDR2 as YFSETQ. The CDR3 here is CASRPTQQVMNTEAFF. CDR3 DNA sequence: TGCGCCAGCAGACCGACCCAACAGGTAATGAACACTGAAGCTTTCTTT.

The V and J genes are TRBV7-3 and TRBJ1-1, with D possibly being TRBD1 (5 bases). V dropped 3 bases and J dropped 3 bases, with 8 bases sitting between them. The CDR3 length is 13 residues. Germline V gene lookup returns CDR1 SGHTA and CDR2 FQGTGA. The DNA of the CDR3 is TGTGCCAGCAGCTTCTCGGGGGACACTGAAGCTTTCTTT. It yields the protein CASSFSGDTEAFF.

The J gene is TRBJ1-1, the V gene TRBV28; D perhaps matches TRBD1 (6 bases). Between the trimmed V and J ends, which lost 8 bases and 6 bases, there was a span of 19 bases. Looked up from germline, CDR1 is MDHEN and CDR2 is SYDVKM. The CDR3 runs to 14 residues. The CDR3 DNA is TGTGCCAGCCGCCCAGGGGACGTCTCCCCTGAAGCTTTCTTT. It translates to CASRPGDVSPEAFF. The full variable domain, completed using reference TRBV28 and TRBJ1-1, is DVKVTQSSRYLVKRTGEKVFLECVQDMDHENMFWYRQDPGLGLRLIYFSYDVKMKEKGDIPEGYSVSREKKERFSLILESASTNQTSMYLCASRPGDVSPEAFFGQGTRLTVV.

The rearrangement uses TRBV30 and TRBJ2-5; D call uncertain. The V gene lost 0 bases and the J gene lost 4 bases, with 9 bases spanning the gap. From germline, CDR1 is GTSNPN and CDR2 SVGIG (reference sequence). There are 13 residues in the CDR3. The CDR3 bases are TGTGCCTGGAGTGTAAGGGCCCTAGAGACCCAGTACTTC. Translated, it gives CAWSVRALETQYF.

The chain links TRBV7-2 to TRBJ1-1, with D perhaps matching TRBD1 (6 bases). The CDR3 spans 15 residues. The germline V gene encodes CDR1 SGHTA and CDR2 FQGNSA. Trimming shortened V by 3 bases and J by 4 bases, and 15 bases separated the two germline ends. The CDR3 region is CASSLPQTGSTEAFF. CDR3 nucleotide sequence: TGTGCCAGCAGCTTGCCCCAAACAGGGTCCACTGAAGCTTTCTTT.

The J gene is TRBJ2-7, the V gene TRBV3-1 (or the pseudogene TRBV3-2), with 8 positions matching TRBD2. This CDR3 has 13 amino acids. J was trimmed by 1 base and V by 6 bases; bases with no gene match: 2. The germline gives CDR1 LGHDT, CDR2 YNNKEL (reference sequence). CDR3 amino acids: CASRLAGSYEQYF. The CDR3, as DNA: TGTGCCAGCAGGTTAGCGGGATCCTACGAGCAGTACTTC.

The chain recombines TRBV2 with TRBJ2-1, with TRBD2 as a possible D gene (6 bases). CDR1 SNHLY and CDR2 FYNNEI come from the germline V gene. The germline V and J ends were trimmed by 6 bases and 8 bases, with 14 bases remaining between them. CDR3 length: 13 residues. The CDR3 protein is CASRPLATHEQFF. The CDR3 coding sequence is TGTGCCAGCAGACCTCTAGCGACGCATGAGCAGTTCTTC.

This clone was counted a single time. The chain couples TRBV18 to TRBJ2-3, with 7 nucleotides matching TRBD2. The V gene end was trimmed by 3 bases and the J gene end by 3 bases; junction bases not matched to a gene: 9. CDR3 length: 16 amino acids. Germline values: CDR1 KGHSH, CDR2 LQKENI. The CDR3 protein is CASSPLVAGVTDTQYF. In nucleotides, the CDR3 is TGTGCCAGCTCACCTCTGGTGGCGGGAGTAACAGATACGCAGTATTTT.

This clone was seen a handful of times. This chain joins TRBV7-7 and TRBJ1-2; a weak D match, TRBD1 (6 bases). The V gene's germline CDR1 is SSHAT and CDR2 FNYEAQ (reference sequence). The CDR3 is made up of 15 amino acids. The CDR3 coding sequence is TGTGCTAGGGGGGGCTGCTATGGGAATAACTATGGCTACACCTTC. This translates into CARGGCYGNNYGYTF.

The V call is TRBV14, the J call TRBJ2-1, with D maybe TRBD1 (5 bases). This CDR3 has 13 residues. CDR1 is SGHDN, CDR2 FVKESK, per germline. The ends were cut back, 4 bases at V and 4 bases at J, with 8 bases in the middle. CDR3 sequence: CASSLRQYNEQFF. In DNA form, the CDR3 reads TGTGCCAGCAGCCTAAGACAGTACAATGAGCAGTTCTTC.

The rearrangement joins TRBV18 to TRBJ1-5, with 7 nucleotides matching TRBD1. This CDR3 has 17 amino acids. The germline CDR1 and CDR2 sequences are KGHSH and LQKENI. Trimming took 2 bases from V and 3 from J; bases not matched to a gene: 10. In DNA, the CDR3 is TGTGCCAGCTCACCAAATGCTCGGCAGGGGGTCAATCAGCCCCAGCATTTT. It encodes CASSPNARQGVNQPQHF. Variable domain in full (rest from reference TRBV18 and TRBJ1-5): NAGVMQNPRHLVRRRGQEARLRCSPMKGHSHVYWYRQLPEEGLKFMVYLQKENIIDESGMPKERFSAEFPKEGPSILRIQQVVRGDSAAYFCASSPNARQGVNQPQHFGDGTRLSIL.

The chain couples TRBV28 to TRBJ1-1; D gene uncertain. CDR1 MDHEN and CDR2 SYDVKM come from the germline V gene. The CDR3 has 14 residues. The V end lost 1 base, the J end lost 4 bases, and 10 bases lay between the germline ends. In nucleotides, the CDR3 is TGTGCCAGCAGTTTATCGGGTGAAATCACTGAAGCTTTCTTT. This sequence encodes CASSLSGEITEAFF.

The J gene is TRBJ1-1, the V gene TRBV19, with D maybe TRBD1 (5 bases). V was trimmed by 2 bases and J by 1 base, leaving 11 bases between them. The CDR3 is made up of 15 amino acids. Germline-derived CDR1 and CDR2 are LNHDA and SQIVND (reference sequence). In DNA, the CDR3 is TGTGCCAGTAGTATATCTGGGGCAGCGAACACTGAAGCTTTCTTT. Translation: CASSISGAANTEAFF.

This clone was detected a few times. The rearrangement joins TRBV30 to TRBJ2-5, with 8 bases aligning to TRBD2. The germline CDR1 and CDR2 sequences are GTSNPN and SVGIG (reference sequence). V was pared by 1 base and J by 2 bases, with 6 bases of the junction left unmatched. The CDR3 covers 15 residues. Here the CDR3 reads CAWSAGGRLQETQYF. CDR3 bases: TGTGCCTGGAGTGCTGGCGGGAGGTTGCAAGAGACCCAGTACTTC.

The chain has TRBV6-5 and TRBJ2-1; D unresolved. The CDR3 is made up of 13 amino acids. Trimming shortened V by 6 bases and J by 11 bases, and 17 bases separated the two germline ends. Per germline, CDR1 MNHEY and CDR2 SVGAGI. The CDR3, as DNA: TGTGCCAGCAGGGCCTTGGGGAATGTGAAGCAGTTCTTC. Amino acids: CASRALGNVKQFF.

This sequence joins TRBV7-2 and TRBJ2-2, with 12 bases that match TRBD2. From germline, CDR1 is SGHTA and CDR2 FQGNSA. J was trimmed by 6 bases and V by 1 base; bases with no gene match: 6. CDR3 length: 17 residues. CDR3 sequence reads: CASSLGRLAGVPGELFF. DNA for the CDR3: TGTGCCAGCAGCTTAGGCAGACTAGCGGGAGTTCCCGGGGAGCTGTTTTTT.

The DNA for the CDR3 is TGCGCCAGCAGCTTGTCGGGGGTTGTACCCGGCACTGAAGCTTTCTTT. Translating it yields CASSLSGVVPGTEAFF. This rearrangement joins TRBV5-1 to TRBJ1-1, with TRBD1 as a possible D gene (5 bases). Germline V gene sequence: CDR1 SGHRS, CDR2 YFSETQ. The germline V and J ends were trimmed by 1 base and 4 bases, with 17 bases remaining between them. The CDR3 covers 16 residues. Together with reference TRBV5-1 and TRBJ1-1, the CDR3 gives the full variable domain: KAGVTQTPRYLIKTRGQQVTLSCSPISGHRSVSWYQQTPGQGLQFLFEYFSETQRNKGNFPGRFSGRQFSNSRSEMNVSTLELGDSALYLCASSLSGVVPGTEAFFGQGTRLTVV.

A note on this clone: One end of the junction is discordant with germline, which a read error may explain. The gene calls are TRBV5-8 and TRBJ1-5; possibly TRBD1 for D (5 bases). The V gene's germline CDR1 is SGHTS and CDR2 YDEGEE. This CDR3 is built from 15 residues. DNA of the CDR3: TGTGCCAGCGGCGGACACGGCGCTTTGAATCGGCCCCAGCATTTT. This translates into CASGGHGALNRPQHF.